The 5 T cell receptor beta chains below were found in one sample sequenced in a study of control samples from healthy donors and cancer patients. Sequenced by immunoSEQ multiplex PCR; TCRdb stores in-frame clones only, minus some. The sample has roughly 160,000 clones; approximately 96% are singletons. Sequenced input: blood. The receptor source for this set is a woman under 40 in good health.

This rearrangement joins TRBV3-1 (or the pseudogene TRBV3-2) to TRBJ2-5, with no clear D. The V end was cut by 0 bases, the J end by 5 bases, with 10 bases between. CDR1 LGHDT and CDR2 YNNKEL come from the germline V gene (reference sequence). CDR3 size: 14 residues. CDR3 DNA: TGTGCCAGCAGCCAAGAAGTTGGGCGGGAGACCCAGTACTTC. Protein: CASSQEVGRETQYF.

The table lists this clone with a count of one. The rearrangement joins TRBV3-1 (or the pseudogene TRBV3-2) to TRBJ1-5, with 8 bases lining up with TRBD1. Germline-derived CDR1 and CDR2 are LGHDT and YNNKEL (reference sequence). The CDR3 length is 14 residues. The V and J ends lost 3 bases and 6 bases, in that order; junction bases with no gene match: 4. The CDR3 spells CASSHGTGVQPQHF. The CDR3 DNA follows: TGTGCCAGCAGCCATGGGACAGGCGTTCAGCCCCAGCATTTT.

The V gene is TRBV9, the J gene TRBJ2-2; unclear D gene. Looked up from germline, CDR1 is SGDLS and CDR2 is YYNGEE. Trimming shortened V by 8 bases and J by 1 base, and 9 bases separated the two germline ends. This CDR3 region has 13 residues. This CDR3 is CASSRGNTGELFF. The CDR3 DNA reads TGTGCCAGTTCTAGAGGGAACACCGGGGAGCTGTTTTTT.

This chain connects TRBV25-1 to TRBJ1-1; no clear D gene. CDR1 and CDR2 from the germline V gene are MGHDK and SYGVNS. Trimming shortened V by 6 bases and J by 6 bases, and 17 bases separated the two germline ends. This CDR3 spans 14 amino acids. Here the CDR3 reads CASRPRTEVPEAFF. Written as DNA, the CDR3 is TGTGCCAGCAGGCCCAGGACGGAGGTCCCTGAAGCTTTCTTT. The variable domain in full, completed from reference TRBV25-1 and TRBJ1-1, reads EADIYQTPRYLVIGTGKKITLECSQTMGHDKMYWYQQDPGMELHLIHYSYGVNSTEKGDLSSESTVSRIRTEHFPLTLESARPSHTSQYLCASRPRTEVPEAFFGQGTRLTVV.

The CDR3 nucleotides are TGTGCCAGCAGTGAAACCCGGGGGGTCGGCGAGACCCAGTACTTC. Translating gives CASSETRGVGETQYF. The chain links TRBV2 to TRBJ2-5; 7 bases are a match to TRBD2. This CDR3 spans 15 amino acids. In germline, CDR1 is SNHLY, CDR2 FYNNEI. Trimming removed 2 bases from V and 5 bases from J; junction bases left unmatched: 8.